This entry concerns a single TCR beta chain. This entry is derived from a study of blood T cell repertoires in COVID-19. For the study at large: Samples of COVID-19 (acute and convalescent) were obtained from the United States, Italy and Spain. T cells, B-cell-depleted T cells, or PBMCs provided the cDNA or gDNA that served as material.

In the original analysis: Reference gene primer amplification yielded estimated nucleated cell counts. Measured with immunoSEQ multiplex PCR; TCRdb has only the in-frame clones, and not every one. V and J calls and clone size are as listed in that table; D and trimming were resolved from the DNA. Among over 50,000 clones listed, about 80% were seen once. V was pared by 0 bases and J by 2 bases, with 11 bases between. The CDR3 totals 16 residues. CDR1 is MGHRA, CDR2 YSYEKL, per germline. The sample was peripheral blood. This chain links TRBV4-1 with TRBJ2-1; no definite D call. The receptor's source is a human donor in a cohort sampled during active COVID-19. The CDR3 spells CASSQDLTATYNEQFF. The CDR3 region has the DNA TGCGCCAGCAGCCAAGATTTGACTGCAACCTACAATGAGCAGTTCTTC.